One and the same sample provided the 32 T cell receptor beta chains below, sequenced in a study of post-analysis software for immune sequencing data. Study results and limitations: Four or five TRBV segments, TRBV5-6, TRBV5-1 and TRBV20-1 among them, were found more frequent in patients than controls.

Each TCR beta cDNA library carried unique molecular identifiers. TCRdb redid the calling of the PCR reads with MiXCR, one entry per CDR3 protein. Counted here are roughly 700,000 distinct CDR3 sequences, roughly 29% occurring once; the ten biggest clones make up under 0.7%. These receptors are not linked to any known antigen. Sequenced material: blood. The receptors stem from a girl aged 10 to 17 with multiple sclerosis.

A remark on this clonotype: Mismatch with germline at one junction end may stem from a read error. CDR3: CSAGDRAGADEQYF. The CDR3 DNA follows: TGCAGTGCTGGAGATCGGGCGGGGGCGGACGAGCAGTACTTC. The chain is built from TRBV20-1 and TRBJ2-7, with a weak D call TRBD2 (7 bases). From germline, CDR1 is DFQATT and CDR2 SNEGSKA (reference sequence). This CDR3 is 14 amino acids long.

The chain recombines TRBV3-1 with TRBJ1-2, with D possibly TRBD1 on 6 matching bases. Germline CDR1 and CDR2: LGHDT and YNNKEL (reference sequence). The CDR3 spans 14 residues. Trimming shortened V by 3 bases and J by 2 bases, and 10 bases separated the two germline ends. The CDR3 here is CASSQAQGNYGYTF. CDR3 DNA: TGTGCCAGCAGCCAGGCTCAGGGGAACTATGGCTACACCTTC.

The genes are TRBV20-1 and TRBJ1-2; D gene unclear. Germline V gives CDR1 DFQATT, CDR2 SNEGSKA (reference sequence). This CDR3 is 14 amino acids long. Trimming removed 5 bases at V and 2 bases at J, with 15 bases between. The CDR3 nucleotides read TGCAGTGCTCCGCCGGGAGGGAAGAACTATGGCTACACCTTC. Its protein product is CSAPPGGKNYGYTF.

The sample holds a few counts of this clonotype. The chain is built from TRBV10-3 and TRBJ1-1, with D possibly TRBD1 on 6 matching bases. The length of the CDR3 is 13 residues. V lost 4 bases, J lost 6 bases, and 12 bases lay in between. Germline loops: CDR1 ENHRY, CDR2 SYGVKD. The CDR3 coding sequence is TGTGCCATCAGTGGACGGACAGATTCTGAAGCTTTCTTT. The encoded protein is CAISGRTDSEAFF.

This clonotype was observed a handful of times. The chain recombines TRBV15 with TRBJ2-5; 9 bases map to TRBD2. The CDR3 sequence is 16 residues long. Germline CDR1 and CDR2: LNHNV and YYDKDF (reference sequence). V gave up 4 bases and J gave up 1 base; unmatched junction bases: 7. CDR3 in DNA: TGTGCCACCAGCACCACGACTAGCGGAACCCAAGAGACCCAGTACTTC. Translating it yields CATSTTTSGTQETQYF.

This clonotype was counted at least ten times. CDR3: CSASGRGLAETQYF. The DNA of the CDR3 is TGCAGTGCTAGCGGCAGGGGGCTTGCAGAGACCCAGTACTTC. The rearrangement uses TRBV20-1 and TRBJ2-5; 8 bases fit TRBD1. Germline-derived CDR1 and CDR2 are DFQATT and SNEGSKA (reference sequence). The CDR3 totals 14 residues. V shed 3 bases, J shed 4 bases, and the junction held 7 bases outside the gene matches.

The chain is built from TRBV20-1 and TRBJ2-3; D is unclear. The CDR3 is 12 residues long. Trimming shortened V by 8 bases and J by 2 bases, and 11 bases separated the two germline ends. Germline values: CDR1 DFQATT, CDR2 SNEGSKA (reference sequence). The CDR3 loop is CSSHGLTDTQYF. The CDR3 DNA is TGCAGTTCTCACGGTCTCACAGATACGCAGTATTTT.

The rearrangement uses TRBV6-5 and TRBJ2-1; D perhaps matches TRBD2 (5 bases). CDR3 size: 15 residues. Germline CDR1 reads MNHEY; CDR2 reads SVGAGI. The germline V and J ends were trimmed by 0 bases and 9 bases, with 15 bases remaining between them. In DNA, the CDR3 is TGTGCCAGCAGTTACTCGATAGGCCGGGGTACTGAGCAGTTCTTC. Its protein is CASSYSIGRGTEQFF.

The V and J genes are TRBV29-1 and TRBJ1-5; perhaps TRBD1 as D (5 bases). This CDR3 comprises 14 residues. From germline, CDR1 is SQVTM and CDR2 ANQGSEA. Trimming stripped 0 bases from V and 6 bases from J, with 12 bases between. The CDR3 loop is CSVEDRGGGQPQHF. The CDR3 nucleotides are TGCAGCGTTGAAGATCGGGGTGGGGGTCAGCCCCAGCATTTT.

V is TRBV4-2 and J is TRBJ1-2, with 7 bases lining up with TRBD1. The V and J ends lost 0 bases and 4 bases, in that order; junction bases with no gene match: 8. This CDR3 spans 16 amino acids. Germline CDR1 and CDR2: LGHNA and YNFKEQ. This CDR3 reads CASSQDRGQQCYGYTF. Written as DNA, the CDR3 is TGTGCCAGCAGCCAAGACCGGGGACAGCAATGCTATGGCTACACCTTC.

The V and J genes are TRBV4-1 and TRBJ1-2; D may be TRBD1 (5 bases). CDR1 and CDR2 (germline): MGHRA, YSYEKL. This CDR3 region has 16 residues. Trimming cost V 3 bases and J 4 bases, with 18 bases left between them. The CDR3: CASSHPSRRRGYGYTF. DNA of the CDR3: TGCGCCAGCAGCCACCCCAGTAGGAGAAGGGGCTATGGCTACACCTTC.

Of note for this clonotype: Because it lacks the conserved phenylalanine or tryptophan at the end, this CDR3 is likely a read error. This chain joins TRBV29-1 and TRBJ2-5; TRBD2 matches at 8 bases. Germline values: CDR1 SQVTM, CDR2 ANQGSEA. The junction had 21 bases not matched to a gene; V was cut back by 7 bases and J by 11 bases. The CDR3 loop spans 15 amino acids. CDR3 sequence (DNA): TGCAGCGCACGTAAAGCGGGAGAACGGTACAATGAGCAGTACCTC. Amino acid sequence: CSARKAGERYNEQYL.

There are a few counts of this clonotype. The V and J genes are TRBV15 and TRBJ2-3; possibly TRBD1 for D (5 bases). CDR1 is LNHNV, CDR2 YYDKDF, per germline (reference sequence). There are 15 residues in the CDR3. The V gene lost 0 bases and the J gene lost 2 bases, with 9 bases spanning the gap. The chain's CDR3 is CATSRDGAPTDTQYF. CDR3 DNA: TGTGCCACCAGCAGAGATGGGGCCCCCACAGATACGCAGTATTTT.

The gene calls are TRBV29-1 and TRBJ2-3; 8 bases map to TRBD1. V lost 1 base to trimming and J lost 6 bases; unmatched junction nucleotides: 6. The CDR3 runs 14 residues. Germline V gene data show CDR1 as SQVTM and CDR2 as ANQGSEA. In DNA form, the CDR3 reads TGCAGCGTTGAAGCGTCAGGGGGCGGCGATACGCAGTATTTT. Translating gives CSVEASGGGDTQYF.

This clonotype occurred a few times. The chain is built from TRBV27 and TRBJ2-5; D may correspond to TRBD1 or TRBD2 (7 bases each). Trimming shortened V by 6 bases and J by 5 bases, and 22 bases separated the two germline ends. This CDR3 has 16 amino acids. Germline lookup yields CDR1 MNHEY and CDR2 SMNVEV (reference sequence). The CDR3 region has the DNA TGTGCCAGCAGCCCAGAGTCAGGGGGGGTTGCGGAGACCCAGTACTTC. Amino acid sequence: CASSPESGGVAETQYF.

The rearrangement joins TRBV12-3 or TRBV12-4 to TRBJ1-2; a weak D match, TRBD1 (5 bases). Trimming cost V 5 bases and J 5 bases, with 18 bases left between them. There are 15 residues in the CDR3. Here the CDR3 reads CASSPGRGLVYGYTF. The CDR3 nucleotides read TGTGCCAGCAGTCCCGGCCGGGGGTTGGTTTATGGCTACACCTTC.

This chain's CDR3 is CASSQFDLPLLTDTQYF. In DNA form, the CDR3 reads TGTGCCAGCAGCCAATTTGACCTCCCGCTCCTCACAGATACGCAGTATTTT. This chain uses TRBV7-8 with TRBJ2-3; D unresolved. CDR1 is SGHVS and CDR2 is FQNEAQ in the germline V gene. The CDR3 is 17 residues long. Trimming shortened V by 5 bases and J by 2 bases, and 20 bases separated the two germline ends.

CDR3 sequence reads: CAIGGAAADTGELFF. The CDR3 DNA is TGTGCCATCGGGGGGGCGGCGGCCGACACCGGGGAGCTGTTTTTT. This chain connects TRBV10-3 to TRBJ2-2; TRBD2 might be the D (7 bases). This CDR3 has 15 amino acids. Trimming pared 8 bases from V and 3 bases from J, leaving 16 bases between. The germline V gene has CDR1 ENHRY and CDR2 SYGVKD.

This clonotype was seen a few times. This rearrangement joins TRBV12-5 to TRBJ1-1; weak D call: TRBD1 (5 bases). The CDR3 runs 12 residues. Trimming removed 3 bases at V and 7 bases at J, with 9 bases between. CDR1 is LGHNT and CDR2 is FRNRAP in the germline V gene. CDR3 sequence reads: CASGFGQGEAFF. In nucleotides, the CDR3 is TGTGCTAGTGGTTTCGGTCAGGGTGAAGCTTTCTTT.

This clonotype has a handful of counts. The rearrangement links TRBV12-3 or TRBV12-4 to TRBJ2-7; D is undetermined. CDR3 length equals 11 residues. V shed 2 bases and J shed 10 bases, with 9 bases lying between them. The CDR3 bases are TGTGCCAGCAGTTTATTTGTGTCCCAGTACTTC. It translates to CASSLFVSQYF.

This clonotype has only a few counts. This chain uses TRBV12-3 or TRBV12-4 with TRBJ1-2; TRBD1 matches 12 bases. The V and J ends lost 6 bases and 7 bases, in that order; junction bases with no gene match: 9. The CDR3 consists of 15 residues. The CDR3, as DNA: TGTGCCAGCAGCCGTCCGGGACAGGGGGCGCGTGGCTACACCTTC. Translating gives CASSRPGQGARGYTF.

V gene TRBV10-2 combines with J gene TRBJ1-2, with D uncertain. The CDR3 has 14 residues. Germline-derived CDR1 and CDR2 are WSHSY and SAAADI. V was shortened by 2 bases and J by 6 bases, with 13 bases between the two germline ends. The CDR3 coding sequence is TGCGCCAGCAGTGAGAGAGCGAGGAGCGATGGCTACACCTTC. Protein product: CASSERARSDGYTF.

This clonotype has only a few counts. The genes are TRBV4-3 and TRBJ2-7; TRBD1 aligns across 8 bases. In germline, CDR1 is LGHNA, CDR2 YSLEER. Germline trimming cut 4 bases from V and 3 bases from J; bases unmatched to any gene: 5. The CDR3 loop spans 14 amino acids. CDR3 in amino acids: CASSPRTGLYEQYF. DNA of the CDR3: TGCGCCAGCAGCCCAAGGACAGGGCTCTACGAGCAGTACTTC.

A few counts support this clonotype. The chain has TRBV12-3 or TRBV12-4 and TRBJ2-5; TRBD2 aligns across 11 bases. J lost 7 bases, V lost 5 bases, and 15 bases had no gene match. The CDR3 consists of 17 residues. The CDR3 reads CASSPYPTSGTLTTQYF. CDR3 DNA: TGTGCCAGCAGTCCCTACCCGACTAGCGGGACCCTCACGACCCAGTACTTC.

This clonotype was seen ten or more times. The chain joins TRBV5-1 to TRBJ1-2; D is undetermined. Deletions cut 2 bases from V and 3 bases from J, with 5 bases between. CDR3 length equals 12 residues. Germline loops: CDR1 SGHRS, CDR2 YFSETQ. DNA for the CDR3: TGCGCCAGCAGCTTCGAAGACTATGGCTACACCTTC. It translates to CASSFEDYGYTF.

The J gene is TRBJ2-1, the V gene TRBV24-1; D remains unclear. Germline CDR1 KGHDR, CDR2 SFDVKD. Trimming stripped 1 base from V and 7 bases from J, with 19 bases between. The CDR3 is 17 amino acids. In DNA, the CDR3 is TGTGCCACCAGTGATTTAACCCATAGAGGTAGTGGTAATGAGCAGTTCTTC. Translation gives CATSDLTHRGSGNEQFF.

The rearrangement links TRBV12-3 or TRBV12-4 to TRBJ1-5; D gene unclear. With 5 bases removed from V and 2 bases from J, the gap between germline ends came to 19 bases. This CDR3 is built from 17 residues. This CDR3 is CASSTRFGRNGNQPQHF. CDR3 sequence (DNA): TGTGCCAGCAGTACCCGATTCGGCAGAAATGGCAATCAGCCCCAGCATTTT.

This clonotype was seen many times. The chain recombines TRBV7-9 with TRBJ2-3; D gene ambiguous. With 5 bases removed from V and 2 bases from J, the gap between germline ends came to 14 bases. CDR3 size: 15 residues. In germline, CDR1 is SEHNR, CDR2 FQNEAQ (reference sequence). CDR3 coding DNA: TGTGCCAGCAGCAGCAGCCAGCCCGACACAGATACGCAGTATTTT. Translating gives CASSSSQPDTDTQYF.

A few counts support this clonotype. This chain uses TRBV29-1 with TRBJ1-4; possibly TRBD1 for D (6 bases). The CDR3 extends over 14 amino acids. V was clipped by 7 bases and J by 4 bases, with 16 bases between them. CDR1 is SQVTM, CDR2 ANQGSEA, per germline. The CDR3 region is CSAEGRGSNEKLFF. The CDR3 nucleotides read TGCAGCGCCGAGGGTAGGGGGAGTAATGAAAAACTGTTTTTT.

The chain carries TRBV7-8 and TRBJ2-7; possible D gene TRBD2, 6 bases. The J call is in doubt because the DNA end fits TRBJ2-5 better. This CDR3 comprises 17 residues. The germline V gene encodes CDR1 SGHVS and CDR2 FQNEAQ. Here the CDR3 DNA reads TGTGCCAGCAGCACATTCCCCGGGGAGGCTGGCGAAGAGACCCAGTACTTC. Its translation is CASSTFPGEAGEETQYF.

The chain couples TRBV20-1 to TRBJ2-4; D not resolved. V shed 6 bases and J shed 0 bases, with 12 bases lying between them. The CDR3 is 14 residues long. Looked up from germline, CDR1 is DFQATT and CDR2 is SNEGSKA (reference sequence). CDR3 protein: CSALGPLAKNIQYF. DNA of the CDR3: TGCAGTGCCCTCGGACCGTTAGCCAAAAACATTCAGTACTTC.

The chain combines TRBV7-2 with TRBJ1-6; D may be TRBD1 (5 bases). V lost 5 bases, J lost 7 bases, and 12 bases lay in between. CDR1 is SGHTA and CDR2 is FQGNSA in the germline V gene. CDR3 length equals 14 residues. CDR3 sequence: CASSQGLANSPLHF. The CDR3 nucleotides read TGTGCCAGCAGCCAGGGTTTAGCGAATTCACCCCTCCACTTT.